The T cell receptor beta chain under discussion was sequenced for a study of T cells in Graves' hyperthyroidism and ophthalmopathy. On the study more broadly: Once the initial diagnosis was made, peripheral blood was obtained before any treatment.

The germline V gene has CDR1 SGHRS and CDR2 YFSETQ. The CDR3 loop spans 16 amino acids. The J segment lost 10 bases and the V segment lost 0 bases, leaving 10 bases of the junction unmatched. General study results and limits: Ophthalmopathy prediction by the model preceded onset by a median about 6.3 months.

Points on this clonotype: Its antigen is not identified.

Amplification targeted TCR beta CDR3 regions from RNA transcripts. HTBI primers drove first-round RT-PCR of the TCR CDR3. One entry per CDR3 protein results from TCRdb running MiXCR on the multiplex PCR reads. The sample includes roughly 640,000 distinct CDR3 sequences, approximately 15% of them seen just once. Ophthalmopathy patients had Clinical Activity Score at least 3, NOSPECS grade at least 4, duration under 3 months. Diagnostic assessment was based on clinical symptoms, serum thyroxine and TRAb, thyroid ultrasound and orbital computed tomography. Source material: blood. This chain connects TRBV5-1 to TRBJ2-1; 10 bases line up with TRBD1. The sequence was obtained from a woman in her thirties or forties with Graves' ophthalmopathy. CDR3 bases: TGCGCCAGCAGCTTGGCCGGGACAGGGGTATCGGGCGAGCAGTTCTTC. Protein sequence: CASSLAGTGVSGEQFF.